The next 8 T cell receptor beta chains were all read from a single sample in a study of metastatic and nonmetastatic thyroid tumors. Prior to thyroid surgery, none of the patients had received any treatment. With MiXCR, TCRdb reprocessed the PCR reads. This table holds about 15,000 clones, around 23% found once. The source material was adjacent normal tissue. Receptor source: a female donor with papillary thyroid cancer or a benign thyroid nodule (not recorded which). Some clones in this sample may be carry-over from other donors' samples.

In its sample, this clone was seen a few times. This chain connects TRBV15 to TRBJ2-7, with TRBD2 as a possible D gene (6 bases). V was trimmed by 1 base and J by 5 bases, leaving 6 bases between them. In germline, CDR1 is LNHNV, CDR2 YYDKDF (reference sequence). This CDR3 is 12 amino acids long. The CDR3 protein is CATSRAGDEQYF. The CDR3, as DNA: TGTGCCACCAGCAGAGCGGGGGACGAGCAGTACTTC.

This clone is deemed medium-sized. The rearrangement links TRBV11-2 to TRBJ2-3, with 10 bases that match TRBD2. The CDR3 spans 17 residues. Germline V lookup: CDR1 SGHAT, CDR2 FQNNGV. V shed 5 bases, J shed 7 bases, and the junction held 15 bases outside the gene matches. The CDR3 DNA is TGTGCCAGCAGCCGAGATAGGGGTAGCGGGAGGCGAAATACGCAGTATTTT. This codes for CASSRDRGSGRRNTQYF.

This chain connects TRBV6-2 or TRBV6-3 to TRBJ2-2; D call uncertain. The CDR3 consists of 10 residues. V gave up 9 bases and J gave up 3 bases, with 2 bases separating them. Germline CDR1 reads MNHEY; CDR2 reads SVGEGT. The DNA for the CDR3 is TGTGCCAGACACACCGGGGAGCTGTTTTTT. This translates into CARHTGELFF.

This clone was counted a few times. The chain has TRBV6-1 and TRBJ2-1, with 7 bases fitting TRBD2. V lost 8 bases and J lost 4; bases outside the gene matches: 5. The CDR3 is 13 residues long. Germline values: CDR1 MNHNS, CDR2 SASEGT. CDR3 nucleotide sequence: TGTGCCAGCTCGGTAGCGGGTTACAATGAGCAGTTCTTC. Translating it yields CASSVAGYNEQFF.

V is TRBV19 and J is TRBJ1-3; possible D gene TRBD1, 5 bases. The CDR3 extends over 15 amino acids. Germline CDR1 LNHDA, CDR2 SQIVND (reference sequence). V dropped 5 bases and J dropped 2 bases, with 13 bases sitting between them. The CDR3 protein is CASSEWGRAGNTIYF. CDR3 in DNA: TGTGCCAGTAGTGAGTGGGGACGCGCTGGAAACACCATATATTTT. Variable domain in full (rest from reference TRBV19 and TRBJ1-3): DGGITQSPKYLFRKEGQNVTLSCEQNLNHDAMYWYRQDPGQGLRLIYYSQIVNDFQKGDIAEGYSVSREKKESFPLTVTSAQKNPTAFYLCASSEWGRAGNTIYFGEGSWLTVV.

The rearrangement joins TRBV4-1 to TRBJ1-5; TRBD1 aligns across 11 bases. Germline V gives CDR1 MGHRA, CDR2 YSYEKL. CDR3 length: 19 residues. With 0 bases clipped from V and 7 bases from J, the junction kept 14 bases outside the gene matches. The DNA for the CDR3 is TGCGCCAGCAGCCAAGATAAGGACAGGGGGCTTGGTGTCCTGCAGCCCCAGCATTTT. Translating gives CASSQDKDRGLGVLQPQHF.

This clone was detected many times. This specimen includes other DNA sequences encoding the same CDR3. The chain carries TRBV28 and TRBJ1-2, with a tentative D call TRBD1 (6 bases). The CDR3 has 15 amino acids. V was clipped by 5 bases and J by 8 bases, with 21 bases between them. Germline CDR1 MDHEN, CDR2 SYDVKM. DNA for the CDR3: TGTGCCAGCAGTGCGGGACAATCCCAAGTGGAGGGCTACACCTTC. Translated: CASSAGQSQVEGYTF.

The chain's CDR3 is CASGLNSGNTIYF. CDR3 bases: TGTGCCAGCGGATTGAACTCTGGAAACACCATATATTTT. This sequence joins TRBV2 and TRBJ1-3, with D unresolved. V was trimmed by 8 bases and J by 0 bases, leaving 8 bases between them. The germline CDR1 and CDR2 sequences are SNHLY and FYNNEI. This CDR3 spans 13 amino acids.